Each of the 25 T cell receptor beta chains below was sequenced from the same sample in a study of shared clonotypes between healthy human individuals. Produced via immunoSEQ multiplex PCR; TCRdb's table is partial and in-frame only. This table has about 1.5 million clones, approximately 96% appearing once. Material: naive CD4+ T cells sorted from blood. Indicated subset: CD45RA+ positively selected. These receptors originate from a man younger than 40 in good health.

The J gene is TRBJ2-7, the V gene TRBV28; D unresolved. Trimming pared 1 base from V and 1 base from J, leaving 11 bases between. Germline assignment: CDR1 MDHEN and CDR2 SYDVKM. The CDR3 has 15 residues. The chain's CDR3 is CASSLFRTFSYEQYF. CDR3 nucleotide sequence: TGTGCCAGCAGTTTATTTCGAACATTTTCCTACGAGCAGTACTTC.

The CDR3 loop reads CASSGTGIQETQYF. CDR3 in DNA: TGTGCCAGCAGCGGCACAGGGATCCAAGAGACCCAGTACTTC. The gene calls are TRBV9 and TRBJ2-5, with D perhaps TRBD1 (6 bases). Per the germline V gene, CDR1 is SGDLS and CDR2 is YYNGEE. The CDR3 has 14 amino acids. Trimming took 3 bases from V and 1 from J, leaving 10 bases between them.

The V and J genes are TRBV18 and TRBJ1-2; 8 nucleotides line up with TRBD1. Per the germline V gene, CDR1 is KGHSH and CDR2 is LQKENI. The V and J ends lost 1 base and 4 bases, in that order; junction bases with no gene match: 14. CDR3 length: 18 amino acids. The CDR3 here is CASSPLGPTGAGSYGYTF. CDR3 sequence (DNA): TGTGCCAGCTCACCACTCGGGCCGACAGGGGCGGGGAGCTATGGCTACACCTTC.

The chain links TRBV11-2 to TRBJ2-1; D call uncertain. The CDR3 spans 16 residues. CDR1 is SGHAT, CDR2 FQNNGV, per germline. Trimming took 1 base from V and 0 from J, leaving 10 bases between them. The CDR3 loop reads CASSLVGSSSYNEQFF. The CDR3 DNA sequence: TGTGCCAGCAGCTTAGTTGGCAGCAGCTCCTACAATGAGCAGTTCTTC. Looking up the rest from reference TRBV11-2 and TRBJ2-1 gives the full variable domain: EAGVAQSPRYKIIEKRQSVAFWCNPISGHATLYWYQQILGQGPKLLIQFQNNGVVDDSQLPKDRFSAERLKGVDSTLKIQPAKLEDSAVYLCASSLVGSSSYNEQFFGPGTRLTVL.

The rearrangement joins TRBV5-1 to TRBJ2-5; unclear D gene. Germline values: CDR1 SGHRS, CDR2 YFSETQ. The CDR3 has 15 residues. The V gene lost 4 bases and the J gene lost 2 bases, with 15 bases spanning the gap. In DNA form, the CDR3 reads TGCGCCAGCAGCCGCTATCTCGCGAGTCAAGAGACCCAGTACTTC. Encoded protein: CASSRYLASQETQYF.

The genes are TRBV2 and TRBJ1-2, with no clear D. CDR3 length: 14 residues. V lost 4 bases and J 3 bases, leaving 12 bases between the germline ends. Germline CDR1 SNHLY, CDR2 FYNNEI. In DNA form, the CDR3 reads TGTGCCAGCAGTGCCGTCCGTGCGGACTATGGCTACACCTTC. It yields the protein CASSAVRADYGYTF.

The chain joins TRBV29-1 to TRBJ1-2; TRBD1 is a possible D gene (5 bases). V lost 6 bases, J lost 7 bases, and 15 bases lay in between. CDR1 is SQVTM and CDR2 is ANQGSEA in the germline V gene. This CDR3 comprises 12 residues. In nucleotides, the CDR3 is TGCAGCGTCATCCTGGGGGGGTTTGGCTACACCTTC. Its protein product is CSVILGGFGYTF.

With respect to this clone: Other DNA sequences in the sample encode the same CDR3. CDR3 nucleotide sequence: TGTGCCATCAGACCTGGACAGGGTAGGAACACTGAAGCTTTCTTT. Its translation is CAIRPGQGRNTEAFF. The gene calls are TRBV10-3 and TRBJ1-1, with 8 positions matching TRBD1. From germline, CDR1 is ENHRY and CDR2 SYGVKD. With V trimmed by 6 bases and J by 1 base, 7 bases remained unmatched. The length of the CDR3 is 15 residues.

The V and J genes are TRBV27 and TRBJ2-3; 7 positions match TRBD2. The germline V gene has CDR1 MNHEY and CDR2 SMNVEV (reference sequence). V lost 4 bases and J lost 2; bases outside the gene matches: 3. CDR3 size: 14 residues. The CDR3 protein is CASSSAGYTDTQYF. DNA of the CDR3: TGTGCCAGCAGTTCAGCGGGATACACAGATACGCAGTATTTT.

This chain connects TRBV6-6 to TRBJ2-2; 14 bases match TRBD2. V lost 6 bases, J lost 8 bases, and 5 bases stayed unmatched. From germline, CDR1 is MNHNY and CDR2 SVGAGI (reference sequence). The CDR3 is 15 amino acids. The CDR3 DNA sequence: TGTGCCAGCAGGGGGACTAGCGGGAGACAAGGGGAGCTGTTTTTT. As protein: CASRGTSGRQGELFF.

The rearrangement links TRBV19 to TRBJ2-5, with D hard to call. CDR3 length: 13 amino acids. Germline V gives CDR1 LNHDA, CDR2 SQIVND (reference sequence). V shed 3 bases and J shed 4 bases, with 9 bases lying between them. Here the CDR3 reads CASSIRLRETQYF. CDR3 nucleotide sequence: TGTGCCAGTAGTATCAGGCTAAGAGAGACCCAGTACTTC.

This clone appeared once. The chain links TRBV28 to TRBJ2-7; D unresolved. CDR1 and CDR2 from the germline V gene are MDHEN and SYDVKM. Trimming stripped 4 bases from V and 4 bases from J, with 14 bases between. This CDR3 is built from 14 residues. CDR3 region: CASSSPSQSYEQYF. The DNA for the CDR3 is TGTGCCAGCAGTTCCCCTTCACAGTCTTACGAGCAGTACTTC.

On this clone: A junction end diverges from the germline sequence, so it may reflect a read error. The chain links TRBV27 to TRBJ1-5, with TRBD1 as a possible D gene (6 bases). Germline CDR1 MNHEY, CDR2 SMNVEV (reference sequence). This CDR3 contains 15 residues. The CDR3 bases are TGTGCCAGCAGTTCGTACAACCGGGACAATAAGCCCCAGCATTTT. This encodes CASSSYNRDNKPQHF.

The CDR3 coding sequence is TGTGCCAGCAGCTTTTTGCCTAGTAAGTTTGATGAGCAGTTCTTC. Encoded protein: CASSFLPSKFDEQFF. The V gene is TRBV7-3, the J gene TRBJ2-1; D uncertain. The V end lost 3 bases, the J end lost 8 bases, and 17 bases lay between the germline ends. Germline V gene sequence: CDR1 SGHTA, CDR2 FQGTGA. The CDR3 runs to 15 residues. Full variable domain (remainder filled in from reference TRBV7-3 and TRBJ2-1): GAGVSQTPSNKVTEKGKYVELRCDPISGHTALYWYRQSLGQGPEFLIYFQGTGAADDSGLPNDRFFAVRPEGSVSTLKIQRTERGDSAVYLCASSFLPSKFDEQFFGPGTRLTVL.

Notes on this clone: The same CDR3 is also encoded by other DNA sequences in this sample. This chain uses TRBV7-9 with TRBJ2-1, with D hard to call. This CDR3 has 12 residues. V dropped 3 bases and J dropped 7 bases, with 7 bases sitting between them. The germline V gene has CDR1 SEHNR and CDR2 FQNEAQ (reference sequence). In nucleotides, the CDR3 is TGTGCCAGCAGCTTGGTCGGGAATGAGCAGTTCTTC. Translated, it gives CASSLVGNEQFF.

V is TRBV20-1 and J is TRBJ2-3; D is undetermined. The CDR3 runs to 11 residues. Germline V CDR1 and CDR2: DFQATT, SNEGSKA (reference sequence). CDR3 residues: CTTSSTDTQYF. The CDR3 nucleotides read TGCACTACGTCTAGCACAGATACGCAGTATTTT.

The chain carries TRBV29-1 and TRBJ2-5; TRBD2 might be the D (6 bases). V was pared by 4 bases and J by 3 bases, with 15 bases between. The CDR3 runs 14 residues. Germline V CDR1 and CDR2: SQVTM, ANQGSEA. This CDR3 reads CSVGVGRTKETQYF. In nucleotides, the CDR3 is TGCAGCGTTGGTGTGGGGAGGACAAAAGAGACCCAGTACTTC. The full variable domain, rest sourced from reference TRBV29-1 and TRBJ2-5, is SAVISQKPSRDICQRGTSLTIQCQVDSQVTMMFWYRQQPGQSLTLIATANQGSEATYESGFVIDKFPISRPNLTFSTLTVSNMSPEDSSIYLCSVGVGRTKETQYFGPGTRLLVL.

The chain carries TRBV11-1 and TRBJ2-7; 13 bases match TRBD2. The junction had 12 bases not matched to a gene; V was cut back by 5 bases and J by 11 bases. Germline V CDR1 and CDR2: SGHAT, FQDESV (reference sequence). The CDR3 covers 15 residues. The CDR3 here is CASSPRPTSGRAKYF. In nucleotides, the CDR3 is TGTGCCAGCAGCCCCCGACCCACTAGCGGGAGGGCCAAGTACTTC.

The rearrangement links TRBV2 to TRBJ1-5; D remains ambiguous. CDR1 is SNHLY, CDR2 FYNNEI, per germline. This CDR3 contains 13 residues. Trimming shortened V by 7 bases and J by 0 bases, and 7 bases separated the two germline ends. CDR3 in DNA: TGTGCCAGCACCCCGGATAGCAATCAGCCCCAGCATTTT. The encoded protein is CASTPDSNQPQHF.

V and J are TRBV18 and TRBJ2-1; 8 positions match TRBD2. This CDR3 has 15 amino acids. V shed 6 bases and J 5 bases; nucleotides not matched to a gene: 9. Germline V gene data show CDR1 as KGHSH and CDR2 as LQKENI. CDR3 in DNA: TGTGCCAGCTCTGGGCTAAGCGGGAGTAACAATGAGCAGTTCTTC. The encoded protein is CASSGLSGSNNEQFF.

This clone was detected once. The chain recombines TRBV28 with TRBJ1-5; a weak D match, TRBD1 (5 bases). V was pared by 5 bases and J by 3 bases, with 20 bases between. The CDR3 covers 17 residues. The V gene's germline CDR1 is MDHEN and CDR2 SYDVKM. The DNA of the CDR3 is TGTGCCAGCAGTCCCCACGTGGGTCAGGGAGACAATCAGCCCCAGCATTTT. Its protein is CASSPHVGQGDNQPQHF.

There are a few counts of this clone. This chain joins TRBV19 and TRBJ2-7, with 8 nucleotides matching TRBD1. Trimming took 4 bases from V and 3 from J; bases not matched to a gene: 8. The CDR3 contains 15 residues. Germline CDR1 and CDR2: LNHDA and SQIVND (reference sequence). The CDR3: CASSSTGGMDYEQYF. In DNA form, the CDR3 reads TGTGCCAGTAGTAGTACAGGGGGGATGGACTACGAGCAGTACTTC.

CDR3 DNA: TGTGCCAGCAGCGTAGAGGATGGGCTAGCCAAAAACATTCAGTACTTC. Residues: CASSVEDGLAKNIQYF. The V and J genes are TRBV9 and TRBJ2-4; D is undetermined. The CDR3 sequence is 16 residues long. Germline-derived CDR1 and CDR2 are SGDLS and YYNGEE. Deletions cut 0 bases from V and 0 bases from J, with 10 bases between. Combining the CDR3 with reference TRBV9 and TRBJ2-4 gives the whole variable domain DSGVTQTPKHLITATGQRVTLRCSPRSGDLSVYWYQQSLDQGLQFLIQYYNGEERAKGNILERFSAQQFPDLHSELNLSSLELGDSALYFCASSVEDGLAKNIQYFGAGTRLSVL.

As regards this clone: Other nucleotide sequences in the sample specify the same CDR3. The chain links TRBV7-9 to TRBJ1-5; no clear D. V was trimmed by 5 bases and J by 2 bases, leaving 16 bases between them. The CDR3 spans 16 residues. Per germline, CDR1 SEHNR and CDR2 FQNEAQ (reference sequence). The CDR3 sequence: CASSRSGGVRNQPQHF. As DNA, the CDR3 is TGTGCCAGCAGCCGATCAGGAGGTGTACGCAATCAGCCCCAGCATTTT.

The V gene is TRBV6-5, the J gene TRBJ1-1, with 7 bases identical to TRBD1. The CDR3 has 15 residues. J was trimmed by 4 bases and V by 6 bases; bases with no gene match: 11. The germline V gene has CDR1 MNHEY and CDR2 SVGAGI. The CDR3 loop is CASSPPPGGGTEAFF. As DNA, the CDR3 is TGTGCCAGCAGCCCCCCTCCAGGGGGAGGCACTGAAGCTTTCTTT.